This T cell receptor (beta chain) was identified in a study of T cells in Graves' hyperthyroidism and ophthalmopathy. The study, taken as a whole, reports: From stable hyperthyroidism, ophthalmopathy was set apart by a 13 V-J model. Blood also showed most of the thyroid clonotypes that were expanded above 0.001. The model made its ophthalmopathy prediction, and onset followed a median approximately 6 months later.

V gave up 5 bases and J gave up 2 bases, with 3 bases separating them. The CDR3 length is 13 residues. From germline, CDR1 is KGHDR and CDR2 SFDVKD. Amplification targeted TCR beta CDR3 regions from RNA transcripts. The TCR CDR3 was amplified in a first-round RT-PCR using the HTBI primer set. TCRdb passed the multiplex PCR reads through MiXCR, listing each CDR3 protein once. The table has around 500,000 distinct CDR3 sequences, roughly 15% seen once. At least 3 on the Clinical Activity Score was recorded for ophthalmopathy patients, who also had NOSPECS grade at least 4 and duration under 3 months. On this clonotype itself: Its antigen is unidentified.

The receptor was derived from a woman younger than 45 with Graves' ophthalmopathy. Sequenced sample: blood. J is TRBJ2-6 and V is TRBV24-1; D gene ambiguous. CDR3 sequence reads: CATSVAGANVLTF. The CDR3 DNA follows: TGTGCCACCAGTGTCGCTGGGGCCAACGTCCTGACTTTC.